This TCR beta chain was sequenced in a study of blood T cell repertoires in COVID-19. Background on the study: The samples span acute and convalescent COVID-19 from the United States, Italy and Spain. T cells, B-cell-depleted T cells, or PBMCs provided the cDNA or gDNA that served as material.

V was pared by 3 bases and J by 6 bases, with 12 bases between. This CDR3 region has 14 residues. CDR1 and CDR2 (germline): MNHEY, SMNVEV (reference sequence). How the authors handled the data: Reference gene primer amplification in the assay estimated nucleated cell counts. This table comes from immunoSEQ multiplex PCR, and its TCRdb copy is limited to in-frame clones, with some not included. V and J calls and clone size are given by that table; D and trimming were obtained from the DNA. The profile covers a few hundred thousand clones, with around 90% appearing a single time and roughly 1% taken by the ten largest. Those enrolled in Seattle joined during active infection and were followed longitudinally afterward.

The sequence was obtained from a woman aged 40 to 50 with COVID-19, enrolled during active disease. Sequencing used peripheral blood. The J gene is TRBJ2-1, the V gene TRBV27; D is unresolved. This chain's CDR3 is CASSLRSGVNEQFF. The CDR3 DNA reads TGTGCCAGCAGTTTGAGGTCCGGAGTCAATGAGCAGTTCTTC.